The T cell receptor (beta chain) described here comes from a study of blood T cell repertoires in COVID-19. Whole-study context: The cDNA or gDNA used as material had been derived from T cells, B-cell-depleted T cells, or PBMCs.

This clone showed up just once. No DNA is shown, since the ends of the CDR3 on it are uncertain; the CDR3 is the one TCRdb lists. 24 amino acids form the CDR3, both terminal residues included. Methods used by the authors: It was from reference gene primer amplification that nucleated cell counts were estimated. Produced via immunoSEQ multiplex PCR; TCRdb's table is partial and in-frame only. The DNA was the basis for D and trimming; V, J and clone size are from that table. The sample yields roughly 250,000 clones, about 87% seen once. Sequencing was performed on peripheral blood. This clonotype originated in a human donor in a cohort sampled during active COVID-19. The V gene is TRBV21-1, the J gene TRBJ2-3; the table's D call of TRBD1 was not tested on the DNA. TRBV21-1 is tagged as a pseudogene. This CDR3 reads CARPSGQLGNTDTQYFGPADTQYF.